Below are 6 T cell receptor beta chains sequenced from a single sample in a study of PD-L1 blockade in urothelial cancer. Generated by immunoSEQ multiplex PCR, the TCRdb table keeps only in-frame clones and is missing some. The sample shows more than 40,000 clones, 70% to 90% of them seen only once. The specimen was PBMCs, collected around atezolizumab (anti-PD-L1) treatment. The receptor set was obtained from a man aged 55 to 70 with urothelial cancer.

The V gene is TRBV7-3, the J gene TRBJ2-7; 10 bases are a match to TRBD1. With V trimmed by 5 bases and J by 7 bases, 8 bases remained unmatched. CDR1 is SGHTA and CDR2 is FQGTGA in the germline V gene. The CDR3 runs 14 residues. The CDR3 bases are TGTGCCAGCAGCCCGAGGGACAGGGGTATTGAGCAGTACTTC. Protein product: CASSPRDRGIEQYF.

CDR3: CASRAGTGTYEQYF. The DNA for the CDR3 is TGTGCCAGCAGGGCCGGGACAGGGACCTACGAGCAGTACTTC. The chain employs TRBV6-6 and TRBJ2-7; TRBD1 matches 9 bases. Trimming at V came to 6 bases and at J to 2 bases, leaving 5 bases not matched to a gene. CDR1 and CDR2 (germline): MNHNY, SVGAGI (reference sequence). The CDR3 length is 14 residues.

V and J are TRBV19 and TRBJ2-3; 11 bases are a match to TRBD2. With V trimmed by 3 bases and J by 2 bases, 10 bases remained unmatched. Germline CDR1 LNHDA, CDR2 SQIVND (reference sequence). The CDR3 extends over 18 amino acids. CDR3 sequence: CASSIEVIAGGFTDTQYF. CDR3 DNA sequence: TGTGCCAGTAGTATTGAGGTGATAGCGGGAGGGTTCACAGATACGCAGTATTTT.

The chain carries TRBV19 and TRBJ2-7; the D is unclear. The V and J ends lost 5 bases and 2 bases respectively, with 19 bases between them. The CDR3 is made up of 16 amino acids. Germline assignment: CDR1 LNHDA and CDR2 SQIVND (reference sequence). CDR3 amino acids: CASSGASKVATYEQYF. The CDR3 coding sequence is TGTGCCAGTAGTGGAGCGTCTAAGGTAGCTACCTACGAGCAGTACTTC.

The rearrangement links TRBV28 to TRBJ2-3, with D possibly being TRBD2 (6 bases). The CDR3 is 13 residues long. Trimming cost V 5 bases and J 2 bases, with 8 bases left between them. Germline V CDR1 and CDR2: MDHEN, SYDVKM. Written as DNA, the CDR3 is TGTGCCAGCAGTCGGCGGGACACAGATACGCAGTATTTT. Its translation is CASSRRDTDTQYF.

The V and J genes are TRBV11-2 and TRBJ2-7; a possible D gene is TRBD2 (5 bases). CDR1 and CDR2 (germline): SGHAT, FQNNGV. The CDR3 covers 15 residues. Trimming removed 1 base at V and 5 bases at J, with 15 bases between. The CDR3 loop is CASSLVLGVPHEQYF. CDR3 bases: TGTGCCAGCAGCTTAGTGTTGGGAGTTCCCCACGAGCAGTACTTC. Supplemented by reference TRBV11-2 and TRBJ2-7, the full variable domain reads EAGVAQSPRYKIIEKRQSVAFWCNPISGHATLYWYQQILGQGPKLLIQFQNNGVVDDSQLPKDRFSAERLKGVDSTLKIQPAKLEDSAVYLCASSLVLGVPHEQYFGPGTRLTVT.